This is a list of T cell receptor beta chains from one sample in a study of blood T cells in healthy people across ages. MiXCR, run by TCRdb on the 5' RACE reads, gives a single entry per CDR3 protein. The sample lists roughly 700,000 distinct CDR3 sequences, 20% to 25% seen once, with just under 9.5% in the top ten. These data were also filed under a second study, of T cells of mothers and their children.

The sequenced sample consisted of blood. All receptors come from a boy between 10 and 17 years old in good health. CDR3s include the opening cysteine and the closing phenylalanine or tryptophan. Fields, in order: D gene, J gene, V gene, clone size, CDR3 length, CDR3 protein, CDR3 DNA. The D gene is left open where the match is weak. Only part of the rows carry a size: once, few, many, or a class if the clone is expanded.

>TRBD2|TRBJ2-1|TRBV11-2|many|15
CASSTGLAVYNEQFF
TGTGCCAGCAGCACGGGACTAGCGGTCTACAATGAGCAGTTCTTC
>.|TRBJ2-4|TRBV6-2/TRBV6-3|.|12
CASSQLGDGQYF
TGTGCCAGCAGTCAACTGGGGGACGGTCAGTACTTC
>TRBD2|TRBJ2-7|TRBV13|.|16
CASSPKTSGGFYEQYF
TGTGCCAGCAGCCCTAAGACTAGCGGGGGATTCTACGAGCAGTACTTC
>TRBD1|TRBJ1-4|TRBV6-6|.|15
CASSLPGTVREKLFF
TGTGCCAGCAGTCTCCCCGGGACAGTTAGAGAAAAACTGTTTTTT
>.|TRBJ2-5|TRBV7-8|few|14
CASSLPTEQETQCF
TGTGCCAGCAGCTTACCGACAGAACAAGAGACCCAGTGCTTC
>.|TRBJ1-2|TRBV11-2|few|13
CASSRREFYGYTF
TGTGCCAGCAGCCGACGGGAGTTCTATGGCTACACCTTC
>.|TRBJ1-1|TRBV4-1|few|15
CASSPYATGTDEAFF
TGCGCCAGCAGCCCCTACGCCACGGGAACCGATGAAGCTTTCTTT
>.|TRBJ1-1|TRBV11-2|.|13
CASSTGRSTEAFF
TGTGCCAGCAGCACCGGGCGGAGCACTGAAGCTTTCTTT
>.|TRBJ1-5|TRBV19|.|16
CASSIPVTGNNQPQHF
TGTGCCAGTAGTATACCAGTGACAGGTAACAATCAGCCCCAGCATTTT
>.|TRBJ2-1|TRBV18|.|15
CASSADLYSYNEQFF
TGTGCCAGCTCCGCCGACCTATACTCCTACAATGAGCAGTTCTTC
>TRBD1|TRBJ2-1|TRBV6-2/TRBV6-3|.|16
CASSAKDRGKPNEQFF
TGTGCCAGCAGCGCAAAGGACAGGGGAAAGCCCAATGAGCAGTTCTTC
>TRBD1|TRBJ2-6|TRBV6-5|few|17
CASSYIGTASGANVLTF
TGTGCCAGCAGTTACATCGGGACAGCCTCTGGGGCCAACGTCCTGACTTTC
>.|TRBJ1-5|TRBV29-1|.|12
CSVRDPNQPQHF
TGCAGCGTCAGGGATCCCAATCAGCCCCAGCATTTT
>TRBD1|TRBJ1-4|TRBV20-1|.|15
CSARRGGRGREKLFF
TGCAGTGCCAGGAGAGGGGGCAGGGGGCGAGAAAAACTGTTTTTT
>TRBD1|TRBJ2-1|TRBV6-2/TRBV6-3|few|14
CASSFRTGGNEQFF
TGTGCCAGCAGCTTCCGGACAGGGGGCAATGAGCAGTTCTTC
>.|TRBJ1-2|TRBV16|few|14
CASSQIPTGGGYTF
TGTGCCAGCAGCCAAATTCCGACAGGAGGTGGCTACACCTTC
>.|TRBJ2-3|TRBV2|.|15
CASRLGGGGTDTQYF
TGTGCCAGCAGGCTAGGTGGAGGGGGCACAGATACGCAGTATTTT
>TRBD2|TRBJ2-3|TRBV6-1|.|17
CASSISGGAVRADTQYF
TGTGCCAGCAGTATTAGCGGGGGGGCCGTTAGGGCAGATACGCAGTATTTT
>TRBD2|TRBJ2-1|TRBV28|.|18
CASSQEGASGVFQETRYF
TGTGCCAGCAGTCAAGAGGGAGCTAGCGGAGTCTTCCAAGAGACCCGGTACTTC
>.|TRBJ2-5|TRBV6-1|.|17
CASSGHSWREGQETQYF
TGTGCCAGCAGTGGCCATTCCTGGAGGGAAGGGCAAGAGACCCAGTACTTC
>.|TRBJ1-4|TRBV18|few|14
CASSPRGGGEKLFF
TGTGCCAGCTCCCCTAGGGGGGGCGGCGAAAAACTGTTTTTT
>.|TRBJ1-2|TRBV6-5|.|12
CASSAGEWGYTF
TGTGCCAGCAGTGCAGGGGAATGGGGCTACACCTTC
>.|TRBJ1-2|TRBV29-1|.|13
CSVRAGGNYGYTF
TGCAGCGTCCGCGCTGGGGGGAACTATGGCTACACCTTC
>TRBD2|TRBJ2-3|TRBV2|.|18
CASSRFPSLAGNTDTQYF
TGTGCCAGCAGTCGGTTCCCAAGCCTAGCGGGGAACACAGATACGCAGTATTTT
>.|TRBJ2-3|TRBV3-1|.|14
CASSQDVIADTQYF
TGTGCCAGCAGCCAAGATGTAATAGCAGATACGCAGTATTTT
>TRBD1|TRBJ2-3|TRBV7-2|.|15
CASSTVGQGPDTQYF
TGTGCCAGCAGCACTGTTGGACAGGGCCCAGATACGCAGTATTTT
>TRBD1|TRBJ2-5|TRBV7-2|few|13
CASRRGLGETQYF
TGTGCCAGCAGAAGGGGGCTTGGGGAGACCCAGTACTTC
>.|TRBJ1-2|TRBV11-2|.|16
CASSTLMRGGPYGYTF
TGTGCCAGCAGCACCCTGATGAGGGGAGGGCCCTATGGCTACACCTTC
>TRBD1|TRBJ1-2|TRBV12-3/TRBV12-4|.|11
CATKGGGGYTF
TGTGCCACTAAGGGAGGGGGCGGCTACACCTTC
>.|TRBJ1-5|TRBV4-1|few|15
CASSQEDSSNQPQHF
TGCGCCAGCAGCCAAGAGGACTCTAGCAATCAGCCCCAGCATTTT
>TRBD2|TRBJ2-1|TRBV24-1|few|13
CATSPGTSNEQFF
TGTGCCACCAGTCCCGGGACTAGCAATGAGCAGTTCTTC
>.|TRBJ2-1|TRBV27|few|15
CASSWLAGSYNEQFF
TGTGCCAGCAGTTGGTTGGCGGGCTCCTACAATGAGCAGTTCTTC
>.|TRBJ1-6|TRBV27|.|17
CASSLEFRRGPHSPLHF
TGTGCCAGCAGTTTAGAGTTTCGTCGGGGACCGCATTCACCCCTCCACTTT
>.|TRBJ2-7|TRBV12-3/TRBV12-4|few|14
CASPSGASPYEQYF
TGTGCCAGCCCAAGTGGGGCTTCCCCTTACGAGCAGTACTTC
>.|TRBJ2-3|TRBV7-2|few|12
CASSQKTDTQYF
TGTGCCAGCAGCCAAAAGACAGATACGCAGTATTTT
>.|TRBJ2-2|TRBV12-3/TRBV12-4|.|14
CASRPDRDEGELFF
TGTGCCAGCCGACCGGACCGGGACGAAGGGGAGCTGTTTTTT
>.|TRBJ2-1|TRBV19|few|15
CASIGSAASYNEQFF
TGTGCCAGTATTGGCAGTGCGGCCTCCTACAATGAGCAGTTCTTC
>.|TRBJ2-3|TRBV7-9|.|14
CASSIDSHTDTQYF
TGTGCCAGCAGCATAGACAGCCACACAGATACGCAGTATTTT
>TRBD1|TRBJ1-4|TRBV28|few|14
CASRGQGAGEKLFF
TGTGCCAGCAGAGGGCAGGGGGCAGGTGAAAAACTGTTTTTT
>TRBD2|TRBJ2-7|TRBV6-5|many|13
CASRAGGSYEQYF
TGTGCCAGCCGCGCGGGGGGATCCTACGAGCAGTACTTC
>.|TRBJ2-5|TRBV7-3|.|15
CASSVGGSLQETQYF
TGTGCCAGCAGCGTGGGGGGATCCCTCCAAGAGACCCAGTACTTC
>TRBD1|TRBJ2-1|TRBV7-2|.|15
CASSPGTGWNNEQFF
TGTGCCAGCAGCCCCGGGACAGGGTGGAACAATGAGCAGTTCTTC
>.|TRBJ1-1|TRBV10-3|few|14
CAISEGGVNTEAFF
TGTGCCATCAGTGAGGGGGGAGTGAACACTGAAGCTTTCTTT
>.|TRBJ1-1|TRBV7-3|.|15
CANSPEQGRGTEAFF
TGTGCCAACAGTCCGGAACAGGGACGTGGCACTGAAGCTTTCTTT
>.|TRBJ2-5|TRBV4-2|.|15
CASSQEDILGETQYF
TGTGCCAGCAGCCAAGAAGACATTCTTGGAGAGACCCAGTACTTC
>.|TRBJ1-2|TRBV9|few|14
CASSVAGSSYGYTF
TGTGCCAGCAGCGTAGCGGGCAGCAGCTATGGCTACACCTTC
>TRBD1|TRBJ1-2|TRBV6-1|.|14
CASTRTGTNYGYTF
TGTGCCAGCACCCGGACAGGGACAAACTATGGCTACACCTTC
>.|TRBJ1-2|TRBV29-1|.|12
CSVEEAAGGCTF
TGCAGCGTTGAAGAAGCGGCGGGTGGCTGCACCTTC
>.|TRBJ2-7|TRBV7-2|.|11
CASSLWGVQYF
TGTGCCAGCAGCTTATGGGGGGTACAGTACTTC
>TRBD1|TRBJ2-2|TRBV20-1|few|17
CSASANPGTGTAGELFF
TGCAGTGCTAGCGCAAATCCCGGGACAGGGACCGCCGGGGAGCTGTTTTTT
>.|TRBJ1-6|TRBV20-1|.|11
CSARGAGPLHF
TGCAGTGCTAGGGGGGCCGGACCCCTCCACTTT
>TRBD2|TRBJ2-5|TRBV20-1|few|17
CSARGPGLAGAGETQYF
TGCAGTGCTAGAGGACCGGGACTAGCGGGAGCGGGGGAGACCCAGTACTTC
>.|TRBJ2-7|TRBV29-1|.|14
CSVEGGESSYEQYF
TGCAGCGTCGAGGGGGGGGAGAGCTCCTACGAGCAGTACTTC
>.|TRBJ2-5|TRBV6-1|.|12
CASSEASGKGYF
TGTGCCAGCAGTGAAGCCAGCGGAAAGGGGTACTTC